This passage covers 31 T cell receptor beta chains from one sample sequenced in a study of beta chain features in type 1 diabetes. The study reverse transcribed the entire isolated RNA, so it sequenced expressed TCRB transcripts. Assay used: immunoSEQ multiplex PCR; TCRdb lists only in-frame clones, some missing. Of about 400,000 clones listed, approximately 12% are singletons. The sample consisted of naive CD4+ T cells from blood. The receptors here all came from a man aged 18 to 29 in good health.

The V call is TRBV7-8, the J call TRBJ2-5, with 11 bases identical to TRBD1. Germline V CDR1 and CDR2: SGHVS, FQNEAQ. This CDR3 has 15 residues. The V gene end was trimmed by 5 bases and the J gene end by 2 bases; junction bases not matched to a gene: 4. The CDR3 nucleotides are TGTGCCAGCAGCCCGAGGGACAGGGGGCAAGAGACCCAGTACTTC. It is translated as CASSPRDRGQETQYF.

This clone was recorded a few times. The chain couples TRBV18 to TRBJ2-7; 8 bases agree with TRBD1. Germline V gene sequence: CDR1 KGHSH, CDR2 LQKENI. The CDR3 loop spans 14 amino acids. The trim removed 3 bases at V and 3 bases at J, leaving 4 bases unmatched. CDR3 sequence: CASSPPGTGYEQYF. CDR3 nucleotide sequence: TGTGCCAGCTCACCCCCCGGGACAGGCTACGAGCAGTACTTC.

This clone has only a few counts. The chain joins TRBV6-6 to TRBJ2-7; TRBD1 matches 9 bases. V was clipped by 0 bases and J by 4 bases; unmatched bases: 4. The germline gives CDR1 MNHNY, CDR2 SVGAGI (reference sequence). The CDR3 extends over 15 amino acids. The CDR3 is CASSYSGQGRYEQYF. For the CDR3, the DNA is TGTGCCAGCAGTTACTCGGGACAGGGTCGGTACGAGCAGTACTTC.

The table lists this clone with a few counts. The CDR3 region has the DNA TGCGCCAGCAGCGAAACAGGGGGCGGGGGGCAGCCCCAGCATTTT. Its translation: CASSETGGGGQPQHF. V gene TRBV5-1 combines with J gene TRBJ1-5; TRBD1 matches 9 bases. This CDR3 is built from 15 residues. Germline CDR1 reads SGHRS; CDR2 reads YFSETQ. After removal of 4 bases from V and 7 bases from J, the junction contained 9 bases not matched to a gene.

This clone came up a few times. The J gene is TRBJ2-3, the V gene TRBV28; TRBD1 matches 8 bases. With V trimmed by 4 bases and J by 6 bases, 6 bases remained unmatched. Germline CDR1 is MDHEN and CDR2 is SYDVKM. CDR3 size: 14 residues. The CDR3 DNA reads as TGTGCCAGCAGTTGGGACAGGTTGTCGGATACGCAGTATTTT. Its translation: CASSWDRLSDTQYF.

The rearrangement joins TRBV28 to TRBJ2-5; TRBD1 matches at 7 bases. The V and J ends lost 5 bases and 2 bases, in that order; junction bases with no gene match: 5. Germline V gene sequence: CDR1 MDHEN, CDR2 SYDVKM. The CDR3 sequence is 14 residues long. The chain's CDR3 is CASSRDRLQETQYF. Written as DNA, the CDR3 is TGTGCCAGCAGTCGGGACAGACTACAAGAGACCCAGTACTTC. Looking up the rest from reference TRBV28 and TRBJ2-5 gives the full variable domain: DVKVTQSSRYLVKRTGEKVFLECVQDMDHENMFWYRQDPGLGLRLIYFSYDVKMKEKGDIPEGYSVSREKKERFSLILESASTNQTSMYLCASSRDRLQETQYFGPGTRLLVL.

The chain has TRBV7-9 and TRBJ1-2, with D maybe TRBD1 (6 bases). V lost 1 base and J 7 bases, leaving 10 bases between the germline ends. The CDR3 is 13 residues long. Germline-derived CDR1 and CDR2 are SEHNR and FQNEAQ (reference sequence). The CDR3 is CASSLEGVTGYTF. The CDR3, as DNA: TGTGCCAGCAGCTTAGAGGGGGTTACTGGCTACACCTTC.

This clone was detected a few times. CDR3 nucleotides: TGCAGCGTCCGGTGGGGCATGAACACTGAAGCTTTCTTT. The encoded protein is CSVRWGMNTEAFF. J is TRBJ1-1 and V is TRBV29-1; weak D call: TRBD1 (5 bases). Germline V CDR1 and CDR2: SQVTM, ANQGSEA. CDR3 length: 13 residues. Trimming left V 6 bases short and J 0 bases short, with 11 bases between.

The chain employs TRBV6-4 and TRBJ1-1; D remains ambiguous. V lost 2 bases, J lost 3 bases, and 7 bases lay in between. Germline V CDR1 and CDR2: MRHNA, SNTAGT. The CDR3 has 13 residues. The CDR3 loop reads CASSDREDTEAFF. For the CDR3, the DNA is TGTGCCAGCAGTGACAGGGAGGACACTGAAGCTTTCTTT.

The rearrangement links TRBV11-2 to TRBJ2-1; D might be TRBD1 (6 bases). Germline CDR1 is SGHAT and CDR2 is FQNNGV. Trimming took 3 bases from V and 6 from J, leaving 18 bases between them. CDR3 length: 16 residues. The CDR3 nucleotides are TGTGCCAGCAGCTTCACGTCGGGACATTCGTTCAATGAGCAGTTCTTC. It codes for CASSFTSGHSFNEQFF.

This clone has only a few counts. The chain's CDR3 is CASRTAQGTPELFF. The CDR3 nucleotides read TGTGCCAGCAGAACCGCCCAGGGAACGCCGGAGCTGTTTTTT. The chain employs TRBV28 and TRBJ2-2; perhaps TRBD1 as D (5 bases). The ends were cut back, 6 bases at V and 10 bases at J, with 18 bases in the middle. Germline V gene data show CDR1 as MDHEN and CDR2 as SYDVKM. This CDR3 region has 14 residues.

This clone showed up just a few times. The chain recombines TRBV7-9 with TRBJ2-3; D gene uncertain. This CDR3 contains 13 residues. Trimming shortened V by 7 bases and J by 0 bases, and 8 bases separated the two germline ends. Germline V gene sequence: CDR1 SEHNR, CDR2 FQNEAQ (reference sequence). The CDR3 DNA sequence: TGTGCCAGCACCAAACTAAGCACAGATACGCAGTATTTT. Translated: CASTKLSTDTQYF.

A few counts support this clone. The genes are TRBV18 and TRBJ2-5; 7 nucleotides agree with TRBD1. The CDR3 runs 13 residues. CDR1 and CDR2 (germline): KGHSH, LQKENI. V gave up 5 bases and J gave up 3 bases; unmatched junction bases: 3. The CDR3 loop is CASSRDREETQYF. The CDR3 DNA reads TGTGCCAGCTCAAGAGACAGGGAAGAGACCCAGTACTTC.

The chain carries TRBV19 and TRBJ2-2; no clear D gene. Germline CDR1 is LNHDA and CDR2 is SQIVND (reference sequence). This CDR3 is 13 amino acids long. Trimming shortened V by 7 bases and J by 2 bases, and 8 bases separated the two germline ends. The CDR3 protein is CASMQINTGELFF. The DNA for the CDR3 is TGTGCCAGTATGCAGATTAACACCGGGGAGCTGTTTTTT.

The chain carries TRBV7-9 and TRBJ2-2; 8 bases align to TRBD1. Germline lookup yields CDR1 SEHNR and CDR2 FQNEAQ (reference sequence). This CDR3 is 16 amino acids long. V dropped 4 bases and J dropped 6; count of bases not matched to a gene: 10. In nucleotides, the CDR3 is TGTGCCAGCAGCTCTCCGGGACAGGCGTTTGCCGGGGAGCTGTTTTTT. This codes for CASSSPGQAFAGELFF. Combining the CDR3 with reference TRBV7-9 and TRBJ2-2 gives the whole variable domain DTGVSQNPRHKITKRGQNVTFRCDPISEHNRLYWYRQTLGQGPEFLTYFQNEAQLEKSRLLSDRFSAERPKGSFSTLEIQRTEQGDSAMYLCASSSPGQAFAGELFFGEGSRLTVL.

The J gene is TRBJ1-1, the V gene TRBV19, with D unresolved. Germline CDR1 and CDR2: LNHDA and SQIVND (reference sequence). The CDR3 is 14 residues long. Trimming stripped 0 bases from V and 2 bases from J, with 7 bases between. CDR3 residues: CASSIDVSNTEAFF. The CDR3 DNA is TGTGCCAGTAGTATAGATGTGAGTAACACTGAAGCTTTCTTT.

This clone was found a few times. The chain carries TRBV4-3 and TRBJ2-7; tentatively, D is TRBD2 (5 bases). Germline CDR1 and CDR2: LGHNA and YSLEER. The CDR3 runs to 12 residues. Trimming stripped 6 bases from V and 6 bases from J, with 12 bases between. CDR3 DNA: TGCGCCAGCAGTCAACCAGGAGGCGAGCAGTACTTC. Translated, it gives CASSQPGGEQYF.

In this sample, this clone turned up a few times. The chain combines TRBV7-2 with TRBJ2-1; possibly TRBD2 for D (5 bases). Germline CDR1 reads SGHTA; CDR2 reads FQGNSA. Deletions cut 2 bases from V and 12 bases from J, with 11 bases between. This CDR3 comprises 12 residues. The DNA of the CDR3 is TGTGCCAGCAGCTTATTGGGAGATTCGCAGTTCTTC. Amino acid sequence: CASSLLGDSQFF.

The V call is TRBV5-6, the J call TRBJ2-1; TRBD1 agrees at 10 bases. Unmatched junction bases numbered 8, after V lost 3 bases and J lost 5 bases. The CDR3 extends over 16 amino acids. From germline, CDR1 is SGHDT and CDR2 YYEEEE. DNA of the CDR3: TGTGCCAGCAGCTACGTCCGGGGGACAGGGGACAATGAGCAGTTCTTC. Translated: CASSYVRGTGDNEQFF. The full variable domain, with the rest looked up from reference TRBV5-6 and TRBJ2-1, is DAGVTQSPTHLIKTRGQQVTLRCSPKSGHDTVSWYQQALGQGPQFIFQYYEEEERQRGNFPDRFSGHQFPNYSSELNVNALLLGDSALYLCASSYVRGTGDNEQFFGPGTRLTVL.

This clone has only a few counts. This specimen includes other DNA sequences encoding the same CDR3. The chain carries TRBV28 and TRBJ2-7, with D unclear. This CDR3 is built from 11 residues. The germline V and J ends were trimmed by 6 bases and 7 bases, with 10 bases remaining between them. The germline V gene encodes CDR1 MDHEN and CDR2 SYDVKM. The CDR3 DNA follows: TGTGCCAGCAGCCTCAGCAGGGAGCAGTACTTC. Protein: CASSLSREQYF.

The chain recombines TRBV7-6 with TRBJ1-2; the D is unclear. Germline V gives CDR1 SGHVS, CDR2 FNYEAQ. The V end was cut by 1 base, the J end by 5 bases, with 8 bases between. The CDR3 runs to 13 residues. The CDR3 bases are TGTGCCAGCAGCTTAGTCGAGGGTTATGGCTACACCTTC. Its translation: CASSLVEGYGYTF.

This clone was counted between two and nine times. CDR3 loop: CASSPPGTLVRSEQFF. The CDR3 DNA reads TGTGCCAGCTCACCACCCGGGACACTGGTAAGGTCCGAGCAGTTCTTC. The chain is built from TRBV18 and TRBJ2-1; tentative D call: TRBD1 (6 bases). The length of the CDR3 is 16 residues. Germline V gene sequence: CDR1 KGHSH, CDR2 LQKENI. Trimming removed 0 bases at V and 10 bases at J, with 19 bases between.

CDR3 DNA: TGTGCCAGCAGCTATGGGACTAGCGGGAGGGCCGGGGAGACCCAGTACTTC. The encoded protein is CASSYGTSGRAGETQYF. The V call is TRBV11-2, the J call TRBJ2-5; 16 bases line up with TRBD2. CDR1 is SGHAT and CDR2 is FQNNGV in the germline V gene. The CDR3 sequence is 17 residues long. With 4 bases clipped from V and 5 bases from J, the junction kept 7 bases outside the gene matches.

The chain links TRBV10-3 to TRBJ1-5; TRBD1 matches 7 bases. Germline CDR1 is ENHRY and CDR2 is SYGVKD. CDR3 size: 18 residues. The V segment lost 0 bases and the J segment 8 bases; nucleotides outside the gene matches: 16. This CDR3 is CAISESRYTTQGSEPQHF. The CDR3 DNA sequence: TGTGCCATCAGTGAGTCACGGTACACTACACAGGGGTCTGAGCCCCAGCATTTT.

This clone has more than one count but fewer than ten. This CDR3 is CASSVDRANTEAFF. DNA for the CDR3: TGTGCCAGCAGCGTAGACAGGGCTAACACTGAAGCTTTCTTT. The rearrangement uses TRBV9 and TRBJ1-1; a possible D gene is TRBD1 (6 bases). The ends were cut back, 0 bases at V and 2 bases at J, with 8 bases in the middle. Per the germline V gene, CDR1 is SGDLS and CDR2 is YYNGEE. The CDR3 runs 14 residues.

This clone was seen more than once but under ten times. The chain combines TRBV19 with TRBJ2-3; possibly TRBD2 for D (6 bases). Germline CDR1 LNHDA, CDR2 SQIVND (reference sequence). The CDR3 has 15 amino acids. Trimming took 6 bases from V and 2 from J, leaving 15 bases between them. In nucleotides, the CDR3 is TGTGCCAGTAGGATTGGGGGAGGCCACACAGATACGCAGTATTTT. The encoded protein is CASRIGGGHTDTQYF.

The V call is TRBV5-1, the J call TRBJ1-1; D is perhaps TRBD1 (5 bases). V was cut by 4 bases and J by 1 base, with 11 bases left in between. CDR3 length: 14 residues. CDR1 is SGHRS, CDR2 YFSETQ, per germline. The CDR3 DNA sequence: TGCGCCAGCAGCAATCCCGACAGGAACACTGAAGCTTTCTTT. This sequence encodes CASSNPDRNTEAFF.

The chain couples TRBV28 to TRBJ2-1, with a tentative D call TRBD2 (6 bases). The V gene lost 4 bases and the J gene lost 0 bases, with 13 bases spanning the gap. Germline CDR1 and CDR2: MDHEN and SYDVKM. The CDR3 spans 16 residues. This chain's CDR3 is CASSSPVGGSYNEQFF. The CDR3 DNA sequence: TGTGCCAGCAGTTCACCCGTGGGAGGCTCCTACAATGAGCAGTTCTTC.

The chain has TRBV2 and TRBJ1-1, with 7 positions matching TRBD1. The CDR3 is 13 residues long. Trimming took 4 bases from V and 5 from J; bases not matched to a gene: 4. Looked up from germline, CDR1 is SNHLY and CDR2 is FYNNEI. CDR3 DNA: TGTGCCAGCAGTGCGACAGGGCTTACTGAAGCTTTCTTT. Translating gives CASSATGLTEAFF.

This clone occurred a few times. V gene TRBV28 combines with J gene TRBJ1-2, with a possible D match to TRBD1 (6 bases). The germline gives CDR1 MDHEN, CDR2 SYDVKM. Between the trimmed V and J ends, which lost 1 base and 1 base, there was a span of 16 bases. The CDR3 contains 17 residues. Here the CDR3 reads CASSLLAGTTFNYGYTF. The CDR3 DNA reads TGTGCCAGCAGTTTATTGGCCGGGACAACATTTAACTATGGCTACACCTTC.

A few counts support this clone. This chain uses TRBV5-1 with TRBJ2-1, with TRBD1 matching 8 bases. This CDR3 has 15 residues. Germline V gene lookup returns CDR1 SGHRS and CDR2 YFSETQ. V trimming: 4 bases; J trimming: 3 bases; junction bases outside the gene matches: 6. CDR3 amino acids: CASSLGQDNYNEQFF. CDR3 sequence (DNA): TGCGCCAGCAGCCTGGGACAGGACAACTACAATGAGCAGTTCTTC.